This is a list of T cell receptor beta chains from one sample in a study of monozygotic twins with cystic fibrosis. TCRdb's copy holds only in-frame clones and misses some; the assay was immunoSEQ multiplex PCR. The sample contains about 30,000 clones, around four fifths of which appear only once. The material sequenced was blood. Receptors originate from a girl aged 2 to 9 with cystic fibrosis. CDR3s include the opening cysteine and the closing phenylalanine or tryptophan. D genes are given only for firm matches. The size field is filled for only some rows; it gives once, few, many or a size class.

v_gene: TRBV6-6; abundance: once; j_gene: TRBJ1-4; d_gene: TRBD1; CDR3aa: CASSTRQGRSNEKLFF; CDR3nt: TGTGCCAGCAGTACACGACAGGGGAGATCTAATGAAAAACTGTTTTTT
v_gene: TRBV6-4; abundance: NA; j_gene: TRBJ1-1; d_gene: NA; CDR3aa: CASSQTAEVEAFF; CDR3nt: TGTGCCAGCAGCCAGACGGCAGAGGTTGAAGCTTTCTTT
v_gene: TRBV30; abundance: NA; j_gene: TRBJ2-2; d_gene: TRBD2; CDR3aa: CAWDTSGRAPNTGELFF; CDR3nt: TGTGCCTGGGATACTAGCGGGAGGGCCCCGAACACCGGGGAGCTGTTTTTT
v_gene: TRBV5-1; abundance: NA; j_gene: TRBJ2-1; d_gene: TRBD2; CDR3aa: CASSSTSGSTYEQFF; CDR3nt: TGCGCCAGCAGCTCGACTAGCGGGAGTACGTATGAGCAGTTCTTC
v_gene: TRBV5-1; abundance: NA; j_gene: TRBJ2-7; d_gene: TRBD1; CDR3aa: CASRPGQSYEQYF; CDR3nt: TGCGCCAGCAGACCGGGACAGTCCTACGAGCAGTACTTC
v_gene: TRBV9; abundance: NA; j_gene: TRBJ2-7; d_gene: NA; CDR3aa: CASSVDGTFYEQYF; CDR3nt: TGTGCCAGCAGCGTAGACGGGACTTTCTACGAGCAGTACTTC
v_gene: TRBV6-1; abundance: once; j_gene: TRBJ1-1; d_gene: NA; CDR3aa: CASSESGAYTEAFF; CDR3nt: TGTGCCAGCAGTGAATCAGGGGCGTACACTGAAGCTTTCTTT
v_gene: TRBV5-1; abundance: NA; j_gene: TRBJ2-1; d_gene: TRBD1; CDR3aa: CASSSGQGERNEQFF; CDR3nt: TGCGCCAGCAGCTCCGGACAGGGCGAGCGGAATGAGCAGTTCTTC
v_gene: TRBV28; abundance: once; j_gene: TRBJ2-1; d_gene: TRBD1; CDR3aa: CASSVTGDAEQFF; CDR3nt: TGTGCCAGCAGTGTGACAGGGGATGCTGAGCAGTTCTTC
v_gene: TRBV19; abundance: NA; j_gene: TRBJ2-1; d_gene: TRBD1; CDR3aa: CASSMDRGRVTYNEQFF; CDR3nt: TGTGCCAGTAGTATGGACAGGGGAAGGGTGACCTACAATGAGCAGTTCTTC
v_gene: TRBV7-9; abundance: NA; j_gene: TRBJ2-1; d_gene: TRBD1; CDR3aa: CASSSNRGPYNEQFF; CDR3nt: TGTGCCAGCAGCTCAAACAGGGGACCCTACAATGAGCAGTTCTTC
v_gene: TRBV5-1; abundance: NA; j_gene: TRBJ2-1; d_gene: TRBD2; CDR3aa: CASSLWDYRLDEQFF; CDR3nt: TGCGCCAGCAGCTTGTGGGACTACCGACTTGATGAGCAGTTCTTC
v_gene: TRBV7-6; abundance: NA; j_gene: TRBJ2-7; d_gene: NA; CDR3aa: CASSVSISEQYF; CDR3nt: TGTGCCAGCAGCGTTTCCATCAGCGAGCAGTACTTC
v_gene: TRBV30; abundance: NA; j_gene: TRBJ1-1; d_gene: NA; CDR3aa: CAWSVMGQTEAFF; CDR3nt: TGTGCCTGGAGTGTAATGGGGCAGACTGAAGCTTTCTTT
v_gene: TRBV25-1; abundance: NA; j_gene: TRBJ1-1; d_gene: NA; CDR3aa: CASSDLGVGTEAFF; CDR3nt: TGTGCCAGCAGTGATCTAGGGGTAGGCACTGAAGCTTTCTTT
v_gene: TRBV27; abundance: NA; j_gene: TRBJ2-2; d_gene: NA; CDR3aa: CASSLHVARGTGELFF; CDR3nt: TGTGCCAGCAGTTTACATGTCGCCCGGGGTACCGGGGAGCTGTTTTTT
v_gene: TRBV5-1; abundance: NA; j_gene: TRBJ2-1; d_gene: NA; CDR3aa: CASSLGPESYNEQFF; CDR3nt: TGCGCCAGCAGCTTGGGGCCAGAATCCTACAATGAGCAGTTCTTC
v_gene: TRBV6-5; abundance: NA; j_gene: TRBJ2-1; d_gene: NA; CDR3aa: CASSFNYGTYNEQFF; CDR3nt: TGTGCCAGCAGTTTCAATTATGGTACCTACAATGAGCAGTTCTTC
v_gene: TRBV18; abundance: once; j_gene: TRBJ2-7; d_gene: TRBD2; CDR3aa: CASSPTGLVSYEQYF; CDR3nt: TGTGCCAGCTCACCCACGGGACTAGTTTCCTACGAGCAGTACTTC
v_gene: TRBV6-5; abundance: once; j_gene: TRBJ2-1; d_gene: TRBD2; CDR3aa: CASSRGGSSYNEQFF; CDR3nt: TGTGCCAGCAGCCGTGGCGGGAGCTCCTACAATGAGCAGTTCTTC
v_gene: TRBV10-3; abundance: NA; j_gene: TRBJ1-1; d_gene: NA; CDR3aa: CAISESGGTPEAFF; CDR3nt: TGTGCCATCAGTGAGTCCGGGGGGACCCCTGAAGCTTTCTTT
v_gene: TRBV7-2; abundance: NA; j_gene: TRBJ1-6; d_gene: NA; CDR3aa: CASRPTAAGSPLHF; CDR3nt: TGTGCCAGCAGGCCCACGGCGGCAGGTTCACCCCTCCACTTT
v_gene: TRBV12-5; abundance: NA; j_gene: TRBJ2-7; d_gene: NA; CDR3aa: CASGSGYEQYF; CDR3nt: TGTGCTAGTGGTTCGGGCTACGAGCAGTACTTC
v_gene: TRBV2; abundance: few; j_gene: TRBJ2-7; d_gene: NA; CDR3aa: CATQGLTYEQYF; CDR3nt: TGTGCCACCCAGGGTTTAACCTACGAGCAGTACTTC
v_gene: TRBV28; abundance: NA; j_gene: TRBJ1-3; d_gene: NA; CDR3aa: CASSDGNTIYF; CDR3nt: TGTGCCAGCAGTGACGGAAACACCATATATTTT
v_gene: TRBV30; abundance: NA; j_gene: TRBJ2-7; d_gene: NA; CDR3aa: CAWSGGYSYEQYF; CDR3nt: TGTGCCTGGAGTGGAGGGTACTCCTACGAGCAGTACTTC
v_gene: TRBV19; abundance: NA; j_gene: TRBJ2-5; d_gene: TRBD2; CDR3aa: CASSIYITSGSRETQYF; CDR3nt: TGTGCCAGTAGTATATATATAACTAGCGGGAGTCGGGAGACCCAGTACTTC
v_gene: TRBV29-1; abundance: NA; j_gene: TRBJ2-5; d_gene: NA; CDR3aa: CSVETGGEETQYF; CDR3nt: TGCAGCGTTGAAACGGGTGGGGAAGAGACCCAGTACTTC
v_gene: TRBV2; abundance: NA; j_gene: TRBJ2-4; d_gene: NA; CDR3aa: CASRGRSKPKNIQYF; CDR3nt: TGTGCCAGCAGGGGGAGATCTAAGCCTAAAAACATTCAGTACTTC
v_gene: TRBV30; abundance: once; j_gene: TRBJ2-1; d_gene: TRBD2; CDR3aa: CAWSAGTSGSRGGMDEQFF; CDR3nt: TGTGCCTGGAGTGCAGGGACTAGCGGGAGTAGGGGGGGGATGGATGAGCAGTTCTTC
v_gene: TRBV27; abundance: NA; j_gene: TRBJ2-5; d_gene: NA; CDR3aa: CASSLYVRGGETQYF; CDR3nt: TGTGCCAGCAGTTTATATGTGCGGGGCGGAGAGACCCAGTACTTC
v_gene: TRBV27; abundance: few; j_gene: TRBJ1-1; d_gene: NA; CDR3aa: CASRLGDTEAFF; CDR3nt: TGTGCCAGCAGACTAGGGGACACTGAAGCTTTCTTT
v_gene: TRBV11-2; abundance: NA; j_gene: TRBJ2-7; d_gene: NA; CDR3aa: CASSLGSGKGYEQYF; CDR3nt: TGTGCCAGCAGCTTAGGGTCGGGAAAGGGCTACGAGCAGTACTTC
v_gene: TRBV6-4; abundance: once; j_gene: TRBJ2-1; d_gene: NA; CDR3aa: CASSYVLGTSSYNEQFF; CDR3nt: TGTGCCAGCAGTTATGTACTAGGGACGAGCTCCTACAATGAGCAGTTCTTC
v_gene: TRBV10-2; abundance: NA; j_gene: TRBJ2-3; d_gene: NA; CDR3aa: CASSGRTGTDTQYF; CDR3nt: TGCGCCAGCAGTGGGCGGACAGGCACAGATACGCAGTATTTT
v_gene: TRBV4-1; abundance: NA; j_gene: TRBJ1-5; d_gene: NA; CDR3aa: CASSLGADQPQHF; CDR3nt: TGCGCCAGCAGCCTTGGGGCAGATCAGCCCCAGCATTTT
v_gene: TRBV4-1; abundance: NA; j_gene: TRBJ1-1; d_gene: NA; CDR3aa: CASSQGVEMNTEAFF; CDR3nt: TGCGCCAGCAGCCAAGGAGTGGAGATGAACACTGAAGCTTTCTTT
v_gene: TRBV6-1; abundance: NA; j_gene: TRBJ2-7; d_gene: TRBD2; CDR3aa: CASPGLAGGEQYF; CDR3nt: TGTGCCAGTCCGGGACTAGCGGGAGGCGAGCAGTACTTC
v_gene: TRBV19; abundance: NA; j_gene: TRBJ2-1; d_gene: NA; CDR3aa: CASSPQTQGTYNEQFF; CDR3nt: TGTGCCAGTAGTCCGCAGACTCAAGGTACCTACAATGAGCAGTTCTTC
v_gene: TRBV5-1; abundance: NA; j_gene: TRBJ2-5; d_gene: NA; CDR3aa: CASSLGDFQETQYF; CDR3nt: TGCGCCAGCAGCTTAGGGGACTTCCAAGAGACCCAGTACTTC
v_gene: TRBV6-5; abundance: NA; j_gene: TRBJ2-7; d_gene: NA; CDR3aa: CASSQGAGSSEQYF; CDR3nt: TGTGCCAGCAGTCAGGGCGCAGGGTCTAGCGAGCAGTACTTC
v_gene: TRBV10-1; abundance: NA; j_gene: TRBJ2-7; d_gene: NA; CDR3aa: CASSSSGTDEQYF; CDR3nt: TGCGCCAGCAGTAGTTCGGGTACGGACGAGCAGTACTTC